This T cell receptor beta chain was obtained from a study of blood T cells in healthy people across ages. Germline values: CDR1 DFQATT, CDR2 SNEGSKA (reference sequence). There are 13 residues in the CDR3. The V end was cut by 0 bases, the J end by 10 bases, with 15 bases between. Sample-barcoded 5' priming and a J-beta primer mix drove a second PCR of about 6 to 12 cycles. TCRdb redid the calling of the 5' RACE reads with MiXCR, one entry per CDR3 protein. The table records some 900,000 distinct CDR3 sequences, 45% to 50% of them present only once. This clonotype has more than one count but fewer than ten.

The chain combines TRBV20-1 with TRBJ1-2; tentatively, D is TRBD1 (5 bases). The TCR comes from a man aged 25-40 years in good health. Sequencing input: blood. Here the CDR3 DNA reads TGCAGTGCTAGAGATCTGGGGGTCATCTACTACACCTTC. Amino acids: CSARDLGVIYYTF.